These 10 T cell receptor beta chains came from one sample sequenced in a study of cytomegalovirus exposure and HLA in healthy donors. Method: immunoSEQ multiplex PCR; TCRdb's copy keeps in-frame clones and lacks some. The data hold 150,000 to 200,000 clones, with almost 85% observed a single time. Sample: PBMCs. These receptors were obtained from a young man in good health and CMV-seropositive.

The chain recombines TRBV30 with TRBJ2-7, with D perhaps TRBD1 (6 bases). The germline gives CDR1 GTSNPN, CDR2 SVGIG (reference sequence). The length of the CDR3 is 13 residues. V was shortened by 5 bases and J by 0 bases, with 11 bases between the two germline ends. The CDR3 nucleotides read TGTGCCTGGGAACGACAGGACTCCTACGAGCAGTACTTC. The encoded protein is CAWERQDSYEQYF.

J is TRBJ2-7 and V is TRBV30; TRBD1 matches at 8 bases. The V and J ends lost 3 bases and 3 bases, in that order; junction bases with no gene match: 10. CDR3 length: 15 residues. CDR1 GTSNPN and CDR2 SVGIG come from the germline V gene (reference sequence). The CDR3 nucleotides read TGTGCCTGGAGCCCCCACAGGGGGGCAATCTACGAGCAGTACTTC. Residues: CAWSPHRGAIYEQYF.

This chain uses TRBV7-9 with TRBJ2-2; unclear D gene. Trimming pared 0 bases from V and 4 bases from J, leaving 9 bases between. The germline CDR1 and CDR2 sequences are SEHNR and FQNEAQ (reference sequence). The CDR3 is 15 amino acids. CDR3 in amino acids: CASSLALRSTGELFF. The DNA of the CDR3 is TGTGCCAGCAGCTTAGCCTTGAGGTCCACCGGGGAGCTGTTTTTT.

The J gene is TRBJ2-5, the V gene TRBV5-1; tentatively, D is TRBD2 (6 bases). The CDR3 consists of 14 residues. CDR1 SGHRS and CDR2 YFSETQ come from the germline V gene. The germline V and J ends were trimmed by 4 bases and 1 base, with 11 bases remaining between them. CDR3 amino acids: CASSPTGSQETQYF. Here the CDR3 DNA reads TGCGCCAGCAGCCCTACCGGGAGCCAAGAGACCCAGTACTTC.

The chain employs TRBV15 and TRBJ1-4; D uncertain. CDR1 and CDR2 from the germline V gene are LNHNV and YYDKDF (reference sequence). The V gene lost 3 bases and the J gene lost 0 bases, with 11 bases spanning the gap. This CDR3 comprises 16 residues. The CDR3 spells CATSSRRVATNEKLFF. The CDR3 nucleotides are TGTGCCACCAGCAGCCGCCGGGTGGCAACTAATGAAAAACTGTTTTTT.

This clone turned up a few times. The rearrangement links TRBV5-1 to TRBJ2-3; 7 bases map to TRBD2. The CDR3 is made up of 13 amino acids. With 4 bases clipped from V and 3 bases from J, the junction kept 2 bases outside the gene matches. Looked up from germline, CDR1 is SGHRS and CDR2 is YFSETQ. CDR3 DNA sequence: TGCGCCAGCAGCCAGGGAGGGACAGATACGCAGTATTTT. This codes for CASSQGGTDTQYF.

The genes are TRBV27 and TRBJ2-5; D unclear. V was shortened by 5 bases and J by 5 bases, with 12 bases between the two germline ends. The CDR3 spans 13 residues. Germline V gene data show CDR1 as MNHEY and CDR2 as SMNVEV (reference sequence). This chain's CDR3 is CASSPPNAETQYF. In nucleotides, the CDR3 is TGTGCCAGCAGTCCCCCCAATGCGGAGACCCAGTACTTC.

V and J are TRBV18 and TRBJ2-7; possible D gene TRBD1, 5 bases. V shed 5 bases and J shed 4 bases, with 9 bases lying between them. Germline V CDR1 and CDR2: KGHSH, LQKENI. The CDR3 extends over 12 amino acids. The CDR3 nucleotides are TGTGCCAGCTCAGAACAGGAGTACGAGCAGTACTTC. Residues: CASSEQEYEQYF.

The CDR3 loop is CATSRDLQGSYNEQFF. CDR3 bases: TGTGCCACCAGCAGAGATCTCCAGGGCTCCTACAATGAGCAGTTCTTC. J is TRBJ2-1 and V is TRBV15; TRBD1 is a possible D gene (5 bases). Germline CDR1 LNHNV, CDR2 YYDKDF (reference sequence). This CDR3 has 16 amino acids. Trimming took 0 bases from V and 0 from J, leaving 9 bases between them.

J is TRBJ1-1 and V is TRBV18; 10 nucleotides align to TRBD1. V trimming: 0 bases; J trimming: 5 bases; junction bases outside the gene matches: 6. This CDR3 spans 16 amino acids. Looked up from germline, CDR1 is KGHSH and CDR2 is LQKENI. CDR3 protein: CASSPPPTGGNTEAFF. Here the CDR3 DNA reads TGTGCCAGCTCACCACCCCCGACAGGGGGCAATACTGAAGCTTTCTTT.